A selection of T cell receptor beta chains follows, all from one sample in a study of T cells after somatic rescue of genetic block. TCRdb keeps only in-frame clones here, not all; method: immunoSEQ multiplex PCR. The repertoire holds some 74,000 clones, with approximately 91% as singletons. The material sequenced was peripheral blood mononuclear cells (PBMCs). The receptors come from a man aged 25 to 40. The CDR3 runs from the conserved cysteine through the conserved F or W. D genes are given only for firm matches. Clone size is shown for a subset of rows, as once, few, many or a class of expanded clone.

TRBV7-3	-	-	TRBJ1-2	CASSPWPKGTNYGYTF	TGTGCCAGCAGCCCCTGGCCCAAGGGAACTAACTATGGCTACACCTTC
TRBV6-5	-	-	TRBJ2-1	CASGPNREQFF	TGTGCCAGCGGCCCGAACAGGGAGCAGTTCTTC
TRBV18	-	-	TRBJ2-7	CASSQQGSYEQYF	TGTGCCAGCTCACAACAGGGCTCCTACGAGCAGTACTTC
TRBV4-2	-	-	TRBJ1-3	CASSPGTRPGNTIYF	TGTGCCAGCAGCCCCGGGACTAGGCCTGGAAACACCATATATTTT
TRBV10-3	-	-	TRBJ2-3	CAIGSTDTQYF	TGTGCCATCGGTAGCACAGATACGCAGTATTTT
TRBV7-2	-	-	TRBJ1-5	CASSRGGNQPQHF	TGTGCCAGCAGCCGGGGCGGCAATCAGCCCCAGCATTTT
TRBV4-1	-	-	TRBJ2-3	CASSQGTRSLDTQYF	TGCGCCAGCAGCCAAGGGACAAGGAGTCTCGATACGCAGTATTTT
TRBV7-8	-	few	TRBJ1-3	CASSSQGVNTIYF	TGTGCCAGCAGCTCCCAGGGAGTCAACACCATATATTTT
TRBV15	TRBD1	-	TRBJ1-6	CATSRDGQANSPLHF	TGTGCCACCAGCAGAGATGGACAGGCGAATTCACCCCTCCACTTT
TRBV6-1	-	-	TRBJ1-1	CASRNSWVTEAFF	TGTGCCAGCAGAAACAGCTGGGTCACTGAAGCTTTCTTT
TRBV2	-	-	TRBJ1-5	CASSLRRGGRNNSNQPQHF	TGTGCCAGCAGTCTCCGTAGGGGGGGCCGTAATAATAGCAATCAGCCCCAGCATTTT
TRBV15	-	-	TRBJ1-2	CATSRDVEANYGYTF	TGTGCCACCAGCAGAGATGTCGAGGCTAACTATGGCTACACCTTC
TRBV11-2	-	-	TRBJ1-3	CASSLDFLGNTIYF	TGTGCCAGCAGCTTAGATTTTCTAGGAAACACCATATATTTT
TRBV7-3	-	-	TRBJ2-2	CASSRRGYTGELFF	TGTGCCAGCAGCCGTCGAGGGTATACCGGGGAGCTGTTTTTT
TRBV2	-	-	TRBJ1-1	CASSGGPNSEAFF	TGTGCCAGCAGTGGGGGACCGAATTCTGAAGCTTTCTTT
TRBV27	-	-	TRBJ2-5	CASKEQETQYF	TGTGCCAGCAAGGAACAAGAGACCCAGTACTTC
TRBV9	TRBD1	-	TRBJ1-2	CASSTHAGTGLVYGYTF	TGTGCCAGCAGCACACACGCCGGGACAGGGTTGGTCTATGGCTACACCTTC
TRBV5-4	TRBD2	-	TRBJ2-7	CASRPGLAGGLEQYF	TGTGCCAGCAGGCCGGGACTAGCGGGAGGGCTGGAGCAGTACTTC
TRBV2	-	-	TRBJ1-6	CASRPHTGLYRTLHF	TGTGCCAGCCGACCCCACACAGGCTTGTATAGGACCCTCCACTTT
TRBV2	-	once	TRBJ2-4	CASSGQGRNIQYF	TGTGCCAGCAGTGGGCAGGGAAGAAACATTCAGTACTTC
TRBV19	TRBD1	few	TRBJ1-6	CATRTGRSSYNSPLHF	TGTGCCACTCGGACAGGGAGAAGCTCCTATAATTCACCCCTCCACTTT
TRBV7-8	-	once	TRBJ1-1	CASSYLTHDQAFF	TGTGCCAGCAGCTACCTTACACACGATCAAGCTTTCTTT
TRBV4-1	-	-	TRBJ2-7	CASSQFSIRAYEQYF	TGCGCCAGCAGCCAATTCTCTATTAGGGCCTACGAGCAGTACTTC
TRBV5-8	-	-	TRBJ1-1	CASSLGQVNTEAFF	TGTGCCAGCAGCTTGGGGCAAGTGAACACTGAAGCTTTCTTT
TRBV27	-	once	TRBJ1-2	CASSPLMGGAWVGYTF	TGTGCCAGCAGTCCCCTGATGGGGGGGGCATGGGTTGGCTACACCTTC
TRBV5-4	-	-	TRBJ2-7	CASSSGDTSPPYEQYF	TGTGCCAGCAGCTCGGGGGACACCTCGCCCCCCTACGAGCAGTACTTC
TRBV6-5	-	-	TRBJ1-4	CASRDGATNEKLFF	TGTGCCAGCAGGGACGGTGCAACTAATGAAAAACTGTTTTTT
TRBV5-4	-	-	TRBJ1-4	CASSYRTNEKLFF	TGTGCCAGCAGCTACCGGACTAATGAAAAACTGTTTTTT
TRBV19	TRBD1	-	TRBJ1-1	CASREGRPGTGVGTEAFF	TGTGCCAGTAGAGAAGGCCGTCCCGGGACAGGGGTGGGAACTGAAGCTTTCTTT
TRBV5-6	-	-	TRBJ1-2	CASSNTEDYGYTF	TGTGCCAGCAGTAATACAGAGGACTATGGCTACACCTTC
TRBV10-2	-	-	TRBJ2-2	CASSAQGITGELFF	TGCGCCAGCAGTGCACAGGGAATCACCGGGGAGCTGTTTTTT
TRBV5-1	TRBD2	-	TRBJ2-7	CASRQGLAGHEQYF	TGCGCCAGCAGACAAGGACTAGCGGGCCACGAGCAGTACTTC
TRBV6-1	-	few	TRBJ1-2	CASKTGDGYTF	TGTGCCAGCAAGACGGGAGATGGCTACACCTTC
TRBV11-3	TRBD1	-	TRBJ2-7	CASSSWRTGNEQYF	TGTGCCAGCAGCTCCTGGAGGACAGGGAACGAGCAGTACTTC
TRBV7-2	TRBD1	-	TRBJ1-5	CASSSTPGTGGFQPQHF	TGTGCCAGCAGCTCAACCCCGGGGACAGGGGGTTTTCAGCCCCAGCATTTT
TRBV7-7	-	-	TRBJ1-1	CASSKEGDTEAFF	TGTGCTAGCAGCAAGGAGGGGGACACTGAAGCTTTCTTT
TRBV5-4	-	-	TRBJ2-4	CASSLRNIQYF	TGTGCCAGCAGCTTAAGAAACATTCAGTACTTC
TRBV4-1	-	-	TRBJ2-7	CASSHETPSATREQYF	TGCGCCAGCAGCCATGAAACGCCCTCCGCGACGAGGGAGCAGTACTTC
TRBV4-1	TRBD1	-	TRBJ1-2	CASSHRLTGQGGYTF	TGCGCCAGCAGCCACCGACTGACAGGGCAGGGCGGCTACACCTTC
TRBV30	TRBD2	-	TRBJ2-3	CAWSTGTSGTSTDTQYF	TGTGCCTGGAGTACTGGGACTAGCGGAACTAGCACAGATACGCAGTATTTT
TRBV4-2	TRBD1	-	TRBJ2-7	CASSQRTGPYEQYF	TGTGCCAGCAGCCAAAGGACAGGCCCCTACGAGCAGTACTTC
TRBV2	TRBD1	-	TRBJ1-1	CASSPTGTYTEAFF	TGTGCCAGCAGTCCGACAGGGACCTACACTGAAGCTTTCTTT
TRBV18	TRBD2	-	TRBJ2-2	CTTGTSGNTGELFF	TGTACCACCGGGACTAGCGGGAACACCGGGGAGCTGTTTTTT
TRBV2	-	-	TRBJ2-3	CASSAEYGGHPLGDTQYF	TGTGCCAGCAGTGCCGAATACGGCGGACACCCACTAGGGGATACGCAGTATTTT
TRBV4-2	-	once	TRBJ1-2	CASSQDSGAAAYGYTF	TGTGCCAGCAGCCAAGATTCAGGGGCGGCTGCCTATGGCTACACCTTC
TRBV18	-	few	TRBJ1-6	CASSLTENNSPLHF	TGTGCCAGCTCACTAACCGAGAATAATTCACCCCTCCACTTT
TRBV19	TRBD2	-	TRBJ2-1	CASSIGLSGSYNEQFF	TGTGCCAGTAGTATAGGCCTGAGCGGGAGCTACAATGAGCAGTTCTTC
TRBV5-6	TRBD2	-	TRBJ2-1	CASSLAELRTSGRVDEQFF	TGTGCCAGCAGCTTGGCCGAACTACGGACTAGCGGGAGGGTCGATGAGCAGTTCTTC
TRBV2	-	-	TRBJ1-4	CASTVEATNEKLFF	TGTGCCAGCACCGTGGAAGCAACTAATGAAAAACTGTTTTTT
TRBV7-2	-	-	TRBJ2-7	CASSFPDTPSYEQYF	TGTGCCAGCAGCTTCCCGGACACGCCCAGCTACGAGCAGTACTTC
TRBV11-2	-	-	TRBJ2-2	CASSSDTGELFF	TGTGCCAGCAGCTCCGACACCGGGGAGCTGTTTTTT
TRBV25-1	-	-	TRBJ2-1	CASSEGAVAGYNEQFF	TGTGCCAGCAGTGAAGGGGCGGTAGCCGGATACAATGAGCAGTTCTTC
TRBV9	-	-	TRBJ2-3	CASSVGGGASTDTQYF	TGTGCCAGCAGCGTAGGAGGGGGGGCAAGCACAGATACGCAGTATTTT